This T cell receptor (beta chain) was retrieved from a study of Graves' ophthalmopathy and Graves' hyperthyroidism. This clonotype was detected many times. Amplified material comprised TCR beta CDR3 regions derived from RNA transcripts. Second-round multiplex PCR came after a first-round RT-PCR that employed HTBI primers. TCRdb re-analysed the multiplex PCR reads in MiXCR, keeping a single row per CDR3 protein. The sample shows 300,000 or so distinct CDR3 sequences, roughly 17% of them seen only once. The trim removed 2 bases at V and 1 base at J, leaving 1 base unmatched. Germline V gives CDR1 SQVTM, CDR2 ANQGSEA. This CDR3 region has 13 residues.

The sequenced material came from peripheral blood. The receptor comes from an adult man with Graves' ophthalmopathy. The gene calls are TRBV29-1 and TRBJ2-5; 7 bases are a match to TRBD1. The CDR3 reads CSVETGVQETQYF. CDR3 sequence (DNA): TGCAGCGTTGAAACAGGGGTCCAAGAGACCCAGTACTTC.